One and the same sample provided the 18 T cell receptor beta chains below, sequenced in a study of CXCR3-negative and CXCR3-positive naive CD8 T cells. Study-wide points: More hydrophobic TRB CDR3s occurred in CXCR3-positive than in CXCR3-negative naive cells.

All TRB cDNA libraries came from 5' RACE performed with UMI labels. TCRdb reworked the 5' RACE reads into one entry per CDR3 protein, no DNA. Here the sample table reports about 86,000 distinct CDR3 sequences. These receptors lack a known antigen. The sequenced sample was naive CXCR3+ CD8+ T cells from blood. Subset described: CD45RO-CCR7+CD27+CD95- naive CD8+ T cells expressing CXCR3 (TNR3+). These receptors came from a human donor in good health. Some clones in this sample may be carry-over from other donors' samples.

This chain joins TRBV4-1 and TRBJ2-2; lacking DNA, the TRBD1 call made by TCRdb goes unchecked. The CDR3 totals 15 residues. Germline CDR1 is MGHRA and CDR2 is YSYEKL. The CDR3 is CASSLVDGNPGELFF.

The V and J genes are TRBV21-1 and TRBJ2-7; no DNA is available, so the TRBD1 call from TCRdb remains unchecked. TRBV21-1 represents a pseudogene. The CDR3 is 14 residues long. The CDR3 sequence: CASSKEETGCEQYF.

The rearrangement uses TRBV5-6 and TRBJ1-1; TCRdb proposes TRBD1, but this gene call is untestable without DNA. Germline assignment: CDR1 SGHDT and CDR2 YYEEEE. The CDR3 covers 12 residues. CDR3: CASSPGGAEAFF. The whole variable domain, filled in from reference TRBV5-6 and TRBJ1-1, reads DAGVTQSPTHLIKTRGQQVTLRCSPKSGHDTVSWYQQALGQGPQFIFQYYEEEERQRGNFPDRFSGHQFPNYSSELNVNALLLGDSALYLCASSPGGAEAFFGQGTRLTVV.

The chain carries TRBV6-5 and TRBJ2-1. The CDR3 extends over 14 amino acids. Germline V gene data show CDR1 as MNHEY and CDR2 as SVGAGI. The CDR3 here is CASSYRGSYNEQFF.

The chain joins TRBV2 to TRBJ2-3; TCRdb's D call, TRBD2, is unchecked because there is no DNA. Per the germline V gene, CDR1 is SNHLY and CDR2 is FYNNEI. The CDR3 consists of 16 residues. CDR3: CASSAPTGGPEDTQYF. The full variable domain, with the rest looked up from reference TRBV2 and TRBJ2-3, is EPEVTQTPSHQVTQMGQEVILRCVPISNHLYFYWYRQILGQKVEFLVSFYNNEISEKSEIFDDQFSVERPDGSNFTLKIRSTKLEDSAMYFCASSAPTGGPEDTQYFGPGTRLTVL.

The rearrangement links TRBV11-2 to TRBJ2-1; the TCRdb call, TRBD2, lacks DNA for checking. Germline V gives CDR1 SGHAT, CDR2 FQNNGV. This CDR3 region has 15 residues. The CDR3 is CASNSGTDLAGEQFF.

This chain connects TRBV6-1 to TRBJ2-1; without DNA, the TCRdb call of TRBD2 cannot be checked. Germline CDR1 is MNHNS and CDR2 is SASEGT. CDR3 length: 16 amino acids. The CDR3 here is CASSETGGTSGAEQFF.

The chain employs TRBV5-1 and TRBJ2-2; TCRdb picks TRBD2, but there is no DNA to check that call. CDR3 length: 17 residues. Germline-derived CDR1 and CDR2 are SGHRS and YFSETQ. The CDR3 is CASSYPSETANTGELFF.

V and J are TRBV3-1 and TRBJ2-7; TCRdb gives TRBD2 as the D gene, but with no DNA this cannot be confirmed. The CDR3 runs to 15 residues. Germline lookup yields CDR1 LGHDT and CDR2 YNNKEL (reference sequence). CDR3 in amino acids: CASSQAAGLSYEQYF.

V is TRBV7-9 and J is TRBJ2-1; TCRdb designates TRBD2, a call that cannot be tested without DNA. The CDR3 runs to 13 residues. Per germline, CDR1 SEHNR and CDR2 FQNEAQ (reference sequence). The CDR3 is CASSLGGGNEQFF.

The chain combines TRBV7-9 with TRBJ2-7; TCRdb selects TRBD1, and the lack of DNA leaves this call unchecked. There are 15 residues in the CDR3. Germline V lookup: CDR1 SEHNR, CDR2 FQNEAQ (reference sequence). CDR3 sequence: CASSLQDKGAYEQYF.

The chain links TRBV5-1 to TRBJ2-5; as DNA is missing, the TRBD1 call by TCRdb cannot be tested. CDR1 is SGHRS and CDR2 is YFSETQ in the germline V gene. CDR3 length equals 14 residues. CDR3 sequence: CASSFTGAPETQYF.

V usage is TRBV27 and J usage is TRBJ1-2. There are 11 residues in the CDR3. Germline V CDR1 and CDR2: MNHEY, SMNVEV (reference sequence). The CDR3 is CASKSYYGYTF.

V gene TRBV12-3 or TRBV12-4 combines with J gene TRBJ1-2; the TCRdb D gene call, TRBD1, has no DNA to confirm it. The CDR3 consists of 13 residues. The CDR3 is CASSLGGQTGYTF.

J is TRBJ2-5 and V is TRBV6-5; the D call of TRBD2 rests on TCRdb alone, since no DNA is present to check it. Germline CDR1 MNHEY, CDR2 SVGAGI. This CDR3 contains 11 residues. CDR3 in amino acids: CASRGLETQYF.

V usage is TRBV7-9 and J usage is TRBJ1-5; TCRdb picks TRBD1, but there is no DNA to check that call. This CDR3 is built from 13 residues. Germline CDR1 reads SEHNR; CDR2 reads FQNEAQ (reference sequence). CDR3: CASSGRGNQPQHF.

The gene calls are TRBV9 and TRBJ1-1; the TRBD1 assignment by TCRdb is unverifiable without DNA. The length of the CDR3 is 14 residues. CDR1 is SGDLS, CDR2 YYNGEE, per germline. This CDR3 reads CASSVGRGFSEAFF.

The chain couples TRBV12-3 or TRBV12-4 to TRBJ1-1. CDR3 length: 12 amino acids. The chain's CDR3 is CASSSLTTEAFF.